The 13 T cell receptor beta chains reported below all come from one sample, sequenced in a study of glioma-infiltrating T cells after dendritic cell vaccination. Clones were read by immunoSEQ multiplex PCR, and TCRdb kept only the in-frame ones, dropping some. The sample includes fewer than 75,000 clones, approximately 81% of them seen just once. Sequenced here: blood, sampled before dendritic cell vaccination. These receptors originate from a human donor with glioblastoma.

This chain joins TRBV30 and TRBJ1-6; D gene unclear. With 4 bases removed from V and 4 bases from J, the gap between germline ends came to 14 bases. Germline V gene sequence: CDR1 GTSNPN, CDR2 SVGIG (reference sequence). The CDR3 spans 15 residues. This chain's CDR3 is CAWKNPESYNSPLHF. DNA for the CDR3: TGTGCCTGGAAAAATCCTGAGTCTTATAATTCACCCCTCCACTTT.

The chain links TRBV19 to TRBJ1-1; D may be TRBD1 (5 bases). CDR1 and CDR2 from the germline V gene are LNHDA and SQIVND (reference sequence). The CDR3 has 13 residues. V was trimmed by 2 bases and J by 3 bases, leaving 7 bases between them. CDR3 nucleotide sequence: TGTGCCAGTAGTATAAGGGGCGACACTGAAGCTTTCTTT. Its protein is CASSIRGDTEAFF. The whole variable domain, filled in from reference TRBV19 and TRBJ1-1, reads DGGITQSPKYLFRKEGQNVTLSCEQNLNHDAMYWYRQDPGQGLRLIYYSQIVNDFQKGDIAEGYSVSREKKESFPLTVTSAQKNPTAFYLCASSIRGDTEAFFGQGTRLTVV.

This chain connects TRBV25-1 to TRBJ2-2, with 8 bases fitting TRBD2. CDR1 and CDR2 (germline): MGHDK, SYGVNS. V shed 2 bases, J shed 6 bases, and the junction held 5 bases outside the gene matches. The CDR3 is 15 amino acids. The CDR3 sequence is CASSEGGLEAGELFF. The CDR3 nucleotides are TGTGCCAGCAGTGAAGGGGGACTAGAGGCCGGGGAGCTGTTTTTT. The complete variable domain, with remaining parts taken from reference TRBV25-1 and TRBJ2-2, reads EADIYQTPRYLVIGTGKKITLECSQTMGHDKMYWYQQDPGMELHLIHYSYGVNSTEKGDLSSESTVSRIRTEHFPLTLESARPSHTSQYLCASSEGGLEAGELFFGEGSRLTVL.

The chain has TRBV7-2 and TRBJ2-7; D is perhaps TRBD2 (6 bases). Trimming removed 5 bases from V and 2 bases from J, with 13 bases in between. This CDR3 comprises 14 residues. Germline V gene sequence: CDR1 SGHTA, CDR2 FQGNSA. The DNA of the CDR3 is TGTGCCAGCAGCCACGCCCGGACTACCTACGAGCAGTACTTC. Protein product: CASSHARTTYEQYF.

This sequence joins TRBV11-1 and TRBJ2-7; 7 nucleotides align to TRBD1. J lost 0 bases, V lost 0 bases, and 2 bases had no gene match. The V gene's germline CDR1 is SGHAT and CDR2 FQDESV (reference sequence). This CDR3 has 15 residues. CDR3 loop: CASSLAGTVSYEQYF. DNA for the CDR3: TGTGCCAGCAGCTTAGCCGGGACAGTCTCCTACGAGCAGTACTTC.

V gene TRBV19 combines with J gene TRBJ1-2; D gene unclear. This CDR3 region has 15 residues. V was shortened by 5 bases and J by 5 bases, with 18 bases between the two germline ends. Germline CDR1 LNHDA, CDR2 SQIVND (reference sequence). The CDR3 region is CASSAALERSYGYTF. The CDR3 DNA is TGTGCCAGTAGTGCTGCACTGGAGAGAAGTTATGGCTACACCTTC.

J is TRBJ2-2 and V is TRBV2, with D unclear. The V and J ends lost 7 bases and 0 bases respectively, with 9 bases between them. This CDR3 is 14 amino acids long. Germline V gene sequence: CDR1 SNHLY, CDR2 FYNNEI. As DNA, the CDR3 is TGTGCCAGCACTAGACTCACGAACACCGGGGAGCTGTTTTTT. Translating it yields CASTRLTNTGELFF.

The J gene is TRBJ1-5, the V gene TRBV11-2; D gene uncertain. Germline V gives CDR1 SGHAT, CDR2 FQNNGV. The CDR3 extends over 13 amino acids. Trimming pared 0 bases from V and 3 bases from J, leaving 3 bases between. For the CDR3, the DNA is TGTGCCAGCAGCTTAGACTTCAATCAGCCCCAGCATTTT. It specifies CASSLDFNQPQHF.

A few counts support this clone. One end of the junction fails to match germline, which may point to a read error. The chain combines TRBV5-4 with TRBJ1-2, with a possible D match to TRBD1 (6 bases). Germline CDR1 is SGHNT and CDR2 is YYREEE (reference sequence). This CDR3 region has 15 residues. CDR3 region: CASSQARQDPYGYTF. In DNA, the CDR3 is TGCGCCAGCAGCCAAGCCCGACAGGACCCCTATGGCTACACCTTC.

The rearrangement joins TRBV4-3 to TRBJ2-7, with 11 bases aligning to TRBD2. Trimming cost V 3 bases and J 3 bases; bases outside gene matches: 10. Germline CDR1 is LGHNA and CDR2 is YSLEER. The CDR3 extends over 17 amino acids. The CDR3 nucleotides are TGCGCCAGCAGCCAGGGCCTAGCGGGGGGCTTCGACTACGAGCAGTACTTC. Encoded protein: CASSQGLAGGFDYEQYF.

This clone was recorded a few times. This rearrangement joins TRBV11-2 to TRBJ2-1; 12 bases align to TRBD2. The trim removed 3 bases at V and 5 bases at J, leaving 11 bases unmatched. There are 18 residues in the CDR3. The V gene's germline CDR1 is SGHAT and CDR2 FQNNGV. DNA of the CDR3: TGTGCCAGCAGCTTCTCCTATACTAGCGGGGGGCAGGACAATGAGCAGTTCTTC. This sequence encodes CASSFSYTSGGQDNEQFF.

The chain joins TRBV18 to TRBJ2-7, with D possibly matching TRBD1 (6 bases). Per germline, CDR1 KGHSH and CDR2 LQKENI. V lost 4 bases to trimming and J lost 3 bases, with 22 bases between them. This CDR3 region has 17 residues. The CDR3 DNA reads as TGTGCCAGCTCACTACTAAGAGGACAGCCGGGGAGCTACGAGCAGTACTTC. Its translation: CASSLLRGQPGSYEQYF.

This clone was seen more than once but under ten times. CDR3 protein: CASSNTYEQYF. DNA of the CDR3: TGTGCCAGCAGTAACACCTACGAGCAGTACTTC. The gene calls are TRBV6-5 and TRBJ2-7; D is undetermined. Trimming left V 5 bases short and J 2 bases short, with 4 bases between. Germline CDR1 reads MNHEY; CDR2 reads SVGAGI. There are 11 residues in the CDR3.